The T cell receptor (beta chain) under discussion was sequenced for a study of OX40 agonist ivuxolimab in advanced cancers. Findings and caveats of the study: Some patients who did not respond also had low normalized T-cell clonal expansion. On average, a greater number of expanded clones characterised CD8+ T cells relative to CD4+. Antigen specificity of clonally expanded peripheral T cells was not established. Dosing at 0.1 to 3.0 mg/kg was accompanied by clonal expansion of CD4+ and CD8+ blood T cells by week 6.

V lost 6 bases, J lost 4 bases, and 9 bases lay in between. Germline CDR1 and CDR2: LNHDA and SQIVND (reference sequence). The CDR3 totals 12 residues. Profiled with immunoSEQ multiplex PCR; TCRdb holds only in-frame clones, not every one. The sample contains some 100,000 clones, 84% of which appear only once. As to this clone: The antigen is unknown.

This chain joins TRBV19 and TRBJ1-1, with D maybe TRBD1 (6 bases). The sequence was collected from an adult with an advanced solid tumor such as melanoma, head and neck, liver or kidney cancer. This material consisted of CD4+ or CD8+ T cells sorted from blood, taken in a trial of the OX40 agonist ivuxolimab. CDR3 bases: TGTGCCAGTAGAACAGGGAGCACTGAAGCTTTCTTT. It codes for CASRTGSTEAFF. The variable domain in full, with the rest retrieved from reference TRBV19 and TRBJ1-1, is DGGITQSPKYLFRKEGQNVTLSCEQNLNHDAMYWYRQDPGQGLRLIYYSQIVNDFQKGDIAEGYSVSREKKESFPLTVTSAQKNPTAFYLCASRTGSTEAFFGQGTRLTVV.